The 22 T cell receptor beta chains in this list originate from one sample, sequenced in a study of human T cells and chemical hapten exposure (dated by TCRdb to about 2021). Explained via the paper, the time point label denotes: patch test 2, 6 weeks after DPC sensitization. In light of the paper, this sample's treatment or condition label describes: therapeutic diphenylcyclopropenone sensitization with weekly scalp DPC. The library was built by means of RACE. Sequencing instrument: NextSeq 500. In TCRdb, the public reads were trimmed at Q25 with fastp and aligned with MiXCR, with productive beta chains retained. A single entry per CDR3 protein holds the most common genes and DNA from its merged rows. The sample table lists about 400,000 distinct CDR3 sequences, about 6% of them with a count of one. Approximately 5.4% of the sample belongs to the ten largest clones. The sequences come from whole blood, collected in connection with sensitization to the hapten diphenylcyclopropenone (DPC). These receptors came from a woman between 18 and 30 years old with alopecia areata. Some clones in this sample may be carry-over from other donors' samples.

The chain recombines TRBV7-9 with TRBJ2-6; D is unresolved. The V gene lost 6 bases and the J gene lost 2 bases, with 8 bases spanning the gap. CDR1 and CDR2 from the germline V gene are SEHNR and FQNEAQ (reference sequence). This CDR3 spans 14 amino acids. CDR3 region: CASRGSTGANVLTF. The CDR3 DNA is TGTGCCAGCAGAGGTAGTACTGGGGCCAACGTCCTGACTTTC.

This chain uses TRBV3-1 with TRBJ2-7; tentatively, D is TRBD1 (6 bases). V lost 4 bases and J 2 bases, leaving 12 bases between the germline ends. CDR3 size: 14 residues. CDR1 and CDR2 from the germline V gene are LGHDT and YNNKEL (reference sequence). CDR3 amino acids: CASSPGHPTYEQYF. The CDR3 nucleotides read TGTGCCAGCAGCCCGGGACACCCGACCTACGAGCAGTACTTC.

In its sample, this clonotype was seen a few times. The chain employs TRBV7-2 and TRBJ2-1; tentative D call: TRBD2 (6 bases). The CDR3 is 16 residues long. Germline CDR1 SGHTA, CDR2 FQGNSA. The V and J ends lost 5 bases and 5 bases respectively, with 19 bases between them. In DNA form, the CDR3 reads TGTGCCAGCAGCCCCGGGTGGGGGGAACCCCACAATGAGCAGTTCTTC. Amino acid sequence: CASSPGWGEPHNEQFF.

This clonotype is medium-sized by share. The chain is built from TRBV5-1 and TRBJ2-3; no reliable D call. Trimming pared 2 bases from V and 4 bases from J, leaving 5 bases between. Germline V gene sequence: CDR1 SGHRS, CDR2 YFSETQ. This CDR3 spans 12 amino acids. In nucleotides, the CDR3 is TGCGCCAGCAGCTTTGGTGCAGATACGCAGTATTTT. As protein: CASSFGADTQYF.

This clonotype was seen only a few times. The V call is TRBV11-1, the J call TRBJ2-6, with D perhaps matching TRBD1 (6 bases). CDR3 length equals 16 residues. The germline V and J ends were trimmed by 4 bases and 2 bases, with 12 bases remaining between them. Germline loops: CDR1 SGHAT, CDR2 FQDESV (reference sequence). The CDR3 spells CASSSHRVTGANVLTF. DNA for the CDR3: TGTGCCAGCAGCTCACACAGGGTGACTGGGGCCAACGTCCTGACTTTC.

The rearrangement uses TRBV28 and TRBJ2-7, with D possibly TRBD2 on 5 matching bases. CDR3 length equals 14 residues. V lost 2 bases, J lost 6 bases, and 14 bases lay in between. Germline-derived CDR1 and CDR2 are MDHEN and SYDVKM. Here the CDR3 reads CASSLPLDWVEQYF. DNA for the CDR3: TGTGCCAGCAGTTTACCTCTGGACTGGGTCGAGCAGTACTTC.

This clonotype was seen a few times. V usage is TRBV2 and J usage is TRBJ2-3; unclear D gene. This CDR3 contains 14 residues. Germline CDR1 SNHLY, CDR2 FYNNEI. V was clipped by 7 bases and J by 0 bases, with 11 bases between them. The CDR3 region is CASIRQTSTDTQYF. In DNA, the CDR3 is TGTGCCAGCATTCGGCAGACAAGCACAGATACGCAGTATTTT.

This clonotype was found a few times. The rearrangement joins TRBV6-5 to TRBJ2-1; 10 positions agree with TRBD2. The CDR3 contains 15 residues. Unmatched junction bases numbered 6, after V lost 5 bases and J lost 5 bases. Germline V CDR1 and CDR2: MNHEY, SVGAGI. CDR3 sequence: CASSPSGGGHNEQFF. Written as DNA, the CDR3 is TGTGCCAGCAGTCCGAGCGGGGGGGGACACAATGAGCAGTTCTTC.

The sample holds many counts of this clonotype. V and J are TRBV6-6 and TRBJ2-5, with D possibly being TRBD2 (7 bases). This CDR3 is built from 14 residues. Germline CDR1 and CDR2: MNHNY and SVGAGI (reference sequence). Trimming pared 10 bases from V and 4 bases from J, leaving 19 bases between. CDR3 protein: CATGEPGGRETQYF. CDR3 bases: TGTGCCACAGGAGAACCGGGGGGCCGAGAGACCCAGTACTTC.

The rearrangement uses TRBV27 and TRBJ1-1; D is ambiguous. This CDR3 spans 17 amino acids. Germline-derived CDR1 and CDR2 are MNHEY and SMNVEV (reference sequence). V lost 2 bases to trimming and J lost 0 bases, with 16 bases between them. Here the CDR3 reads CASSLRGPGHMNTEAFF. In DNA form, the CDR3 reads TGTGCCAGCAGTTTACGCGGCCCAGGTCACATGAACACTGAAGCTTTCTTT.

The chain combines TRBV5-5 with TRBJ1-1; D is ambiguous. Trimming pared 0 bases from V and 0 bases from J, leaving 9 bases between. Germline assignment: CDR1 SGHKS and CDR2 YYEKEE (reference sequence). The CDR3 extends over 15 amino acids. The CDR3 DNA sequence: TGTGCCAGCAGCTTGGAGGTACGGCTGAACACTGAAGCTTTCTTT. This sequence encodes CASSLEVRLNTEAFF.

The sample holds many counts of this clonotype. V is TRBV24-1 and J is TRBJ2-1; D perhaps matches TRBD2 (6 bases). The germline V gene has CDR1 KGHDR and CDR2 SFDVKD. The V end lost 8 bases, the J end lost 2 bases, and 15 bases lay between the germline ends. The CDR3 totals 15 residues. The CDR3 sequence is CATTNGGEPYNEQFF. CDR3 DNA: TGTGCCACCACCAACGGCGGGGAGCCCTACAATGAGCAGTTCTTC.

This clonotype appeared a single time. The genes are TRBV4-2 and TRBJ2-7, with 7 positions matching TRBD1. J gave up 3 bases and V 4 bases, and 24 bases lay outside the gene matches. CDR1 LGHNA and CDR2 YNFKEQ come from the germline V gene. The CDR3 sequence is 20 residues long. The CDR3: CASSLNGTTGLIVENYEQYF. The CDR3 nucleotides read TGTGCCAGCAGCCTGAATGGTACGACAGGGTTGATAGTAGAGAACTACGAGCAGTACTTC.

The chain carries TRBV5-1 and TRBJ2-2, with 8 bases aligning to TRBD1. The length of the CDR3 is 17 residues. With 2 bases clipped from V and 0 bases from J, the junction kept 6 bases outside the gene matches. Germline V lookup: CDR1 SGHRS, CDR2 YFSETQ. The CDR3 sequence: CASSFPGGFTNTGELFF. The CDR3 bases are TGCGCCAGCAGCTTTCCAGGGGGCTTTACGAACACCGGGGAGCTGTTTTTT.

This clonotype showed up just a few times. The rearrangement uses TRBV12-3 or TRBV12-4 and TRBJ2-3; 15 nucleotides line up with TRBD2. The CDR3 has 20 residues. J gave up 1 base and V 4 bases, and 12 bases lay outside the gene matches. DNA of the CDR3: TGTGCCAGCAGTTCAACCGGGGGACTAGCGGGGGGAACCCGCACAGATACGCAGTATTTT. It yields the protein CASSSTGGLAGGTRTDTQYF.

V usage is TRBV6-2 or TRBV6-3 and J usage is TRBJ2-7; TRBD1 agrees at 8 bases. The CDR3 is made up of 14 amino acids. J was trimmed by 5 bases and V by 5 bases; bases with no gene match: 8. CDR1 is MNHEY, CDR2 SVGEGT, per germline. The CDR3 is CASSHRGTGHEQYF. CDR3 DNA sequence: TGTGCCAGCAGTCACCGCGGGACAGGCCACGAGCAGTACTTC.

This clonotype was found a few times. The chain carries TRBV10-3 and TRBJ1-5; tentative D call: TRBD1 (5 bases). CDR3 length equals 14 residues. Germline CDR1 and CDR2: ENHRY and SYGVKD. V was shortened by 4 bases and J by 6 bases, with 13 bases between the two germline ends. The CDR3 loop reads CAISAEPGPQPQHF. The CDR3 DNA reads as TGTGCCATCAGTGCAGAGCCGGGACCTCAGCCCCAGCATTTT.

This clonotype was detected a few times. V usage is TRBV9 and J usage is TRBJ1-5; unclear D gene. From germline, CDR1 is SGDLS and CDR2 YYNGEE. V lost 0 bases and J lost 5, with 6 bases in between. This CDR3 region has 13 residues. The CDR3 nucleotides read TGTGCCAGCAGCGTAGCAGGTTATCAGCCCCAGCATTTT. Translating it yields CASSVAGYQPQHF.

This clonotype was picked up many times. The chain recombines TRBV2 with TRBJ1-1; unclear D gene. V lost 5 bases and J lost 8, with 15 bases in between. CDR3 length: 13 residues. In germline, CDR1 is SNHLY, CDR2 FYNNEI. Here the CDR3 DNA reads TGTGCCAGCAGTCAAGAGACTCCCCCGGAAGCTTTCTTT. Its protein product is CASSQETPPEAFF.

Ten or more counts support this clonotype. The rearrangement links TRBV7-2 to TRBJ2-2; TRBD2 matches 13 bases. Germline CDR1 reads SGHTA; CDR2 reads FQGNSA. Unmatched junction bases numbered 10, after V lost 5 bases and J lost 1 base. This CDR3 contains 19 residues. This CDR3 reads CASSRAGLAGAMNTGELFF. CDR3 nucleotides: TGTGCCAGCAGCAGAGCCGGACTAGCGGGGGCGATGAACACCGGGGAGCTGTTTTTT.

This clonotype occurred many times. The genes are TRBV27 and TRBJ2-2; D call uncertain. Germline V CDR1 and CDR2: MNHEY, SMNVEV (reference sequence). V was shortened by 3 bases and J by 6 bases, with 5 bases between the two germline ends. CDR3 length equals 12 residues. CDR3 protein: CASSFLPGELFF. The CDR3, as DNA: TGTGCCAGCAGTTTTCTGCCCGGGGAGCTGTTTTTT.

The rearrangement links TRBV5-1 to TRBJ2-5; TRBD1 or TRBD2 may be the D gene (5 bases each). The CDR3 runs 15 residues. Germline loops: CDR1 SGHRS, CDR2 YFSETQ. Trimming left V 2 bases short and J 3 bases short, with 14 bases between. CDR3 region: CASSFRLGVKETQYF. The DNA of the CDR3 is TGCGCCAGCAGCTTTCGGCTGGGGGTGAAAGAGACCCAGTACTTC.